The 32 T cell receptor beta chains below were found in one sample sequenced in a study of T cell changes during pregnancy in multiple sclerosis. Using immunoSEQ multiplex PCR, the repertoire was profiled, and TCRdb retains in-frame clones only, with some absent. The data show about 8,500 clones, with roughly 85% seen just once and roughly a tenth held by the top ten. The source was CD8+ T cells from peripheral blood mononuclear cells, collected in the first trimester of pregnancy. The receptor source for this set is a female donor in good health, enrolled as a control in a pregnancy study.

The sample holds one count of this clone. The chain is built from TRBV14 and TRBJ1-1; D gene unclear. Germline V CDR1 and CDR2: SGHDN, FVKESK. The length of the CDR3 is 14 residues. V lost 2 bases and J lost 1, with 8 bases in between. The DNA for the CDR3 is TGTGCCAGCAGCCAAAGCTTGAAGAACACTGAAGCTTTCTTT. Its translation is CASSQSLKNTEAFF.

The chain combines TRBV4-1 with TRBJ1-1; D is possibly TRBD1 (6 bases). The CDR3 has 15 residues. The V and J ends lost 4 bases and 4 bases respectively, with 16 bases between them. CDR1 and CDR2 from the germline V gene are MGHRA and YSYEKL. CDR3 sequence: CASSLAAQGTTEAFF. The CDR3 DNA sequence: TGCGCCAGCAGCCTCGCCGCTCAGGGGACCACTGAAGCTTTCTTT.

This clone was counted once. This chain connects TRBV2 to TRBJ2-1; 7 nucleotides align to TRBD2. Germline loops: CDR1 SNHLY, CDR2 FYNNEI. The CDR3 has 15 residues. V was clipped by 2 bases and J by 3 bases; unmatched bases: 4. The CDR3 DNA is TGTGCCAGCAGTGAACTCGCGGGGGACTACAATGAGCAGTTCTTC. Its translation is CASSELAGDYNEQFF.

This chain joins TRBV7-9 and TRBJ1-3; no firm D call. The ends were cut back, 11 bases at V and 4 bases at J, with 9 bases in the middle. Germline CDR1 is SEHNR and CDR2 is FQNEAQ (reference sequence). The CDR3 loop spans 11 amino acids. The CDR3 protein is CALPRGNTIYF. The CDR3 bases are TGTGCCCTACCCAGGGGAAACACCATATATTTT.

This clone came up once. This chain links TRBV30 with TRBJ1-6, with no clear D. The CDR3 is 12 residues long. Germline V gene lookup returns CDR1 GTSNPN and CDR2 SVGIG (reference sequence). The CDR3 spells CGPHILNSPLHF. The CDR3 DNA follows: TGTGGCCCGCACATCCTGAATTCACCCCTCCACTTT.

The gene calls are TRBV6-5 and TRBJ1-2; D is unclear. Looked up from germline, CDR1 is MNHEY and CDR2 is SVGAGI. V was pared by 6 bases and J by 4 bases, with 18 bases between. The length of the CDR3 is 15 residues. The CDR3 loop reads CASSPPVGTAYGYTF. As DNA, the CDR3 is TGTGCCAGCAGCCCCCCCGTCGGAACAGCCTATGGCTACACCTTC.

The V gene is TRBV6-4, the J gene TRBJ2-1; D may be TRBD1 (6 bases). The V end lost 1 base, the J end lost 10 bases, and 14 bases lay between the germline ends. The V gene's germline CDR1 is MRHNA and CDR2 SNTAGT. The CDR3 consists of 14 residues. As DNA, the CDR3 is TGTGCCAGCAGTGACTACGTGACAGGTAACGAGCAGTTCTTC. Its translation is CASSDYVTGNEQFF.

The chain employs TRBV27 and TRBJ2-2; perhaps TRBD2 as D (6 bases). Germline-derived CDR1 and CDR2 are MNHEY and SMNVEV (reference sequence). CDR3 length equals 15 residues. V gave up 3 bases and J gave up 4 bases, with 12 bases separating them. CDR3 in amino acids: CASSFGTSLTGELFF. The DNA of the CDR3 is TGTGCCAGCAGTTTTGGAACTAGCCTCACCGGGGAGCTGTTTTTT.

For the CDR3, the DNA is TGTGCCAGCAGTGAACCGGGACAGGGAAACAATCAGCCCCAGCATTTT. Amino acid sequence: CASSEPGQGNNQPQHF. The chain links TRBV6-1 to TRBJ1-5; 9 bases align to TRBD1. The germline V gene encodes CDR1 MNHNS and CDR2 SASEGT. The CDR3 is 16 amino acids. Losses at the gene ends were 2 bases for V and 3 bases for J; bases not matched to a gene: 5.

In this sample, this clone turned up a few times. The CDR3, as DNA: TGTGCCAGCAGTGACTCGGGAGGGAATCAGCCCCAGCATTTT. Its protein product is CASSDSGGNQPQHF. V usage is TRBV6-1 and J usage is TRBJ1-5, with no clear D. This CDR3 spans 14 amino acids. V gave up 3 bases and J gave up 4 bases, with 10 bases separating them. Germline V gene lookup returns CDR1 MNHNS and CDR2 SASEGT.

The chain is built from TRBV9 and TRBJ2-5; weak D call: TRBD2 (7 bases). From germline, CDR1 is SGDLS and CDR2 YYNGEE. V was clipped by 1 base and J by 4 bases, with 17 bases between them. This CDR3 is built from 16 residues. The CDR3 DNA reads as TGTGCCAGCAGCGTATGGGGCCAGGGAGGGGGAGAGACCCAGTACTTC. It codes for CASSVWGQGGGETQYF.

The CDR3 DNA reads as TGTGCCAGCAGAGGGGGGGGCGGCTACGAGCAGTACTTC. As protein: CASRGGGGYEQYF. V gene TRBV5-6 combines with J gene TRBJ2-7; a possible D gene is TRBD2 (7 bases). CDR1 is SGHDT, CDR2 YYEEEE, per germline. Trimming removed 5 bases from V and 3 bases from J, with 12 bases in between. The CDR3 has 13 amino acids.

The chain uses TRBV28 and TRBJ1-1; D not resolved. V gave up 2 bases and J gave up 7 bases, with 14 bases separating them. The length of the CDR3 is 14 residues. Germline V gives CDR1 MDHEN, CDR2 SYDVKM. CDR3 loop: CASSLQVEIGEAFF. CDR3 nucleotide sequence: TGTGCCAGCAGTTTACAGGTAGAAATAGGTGAAGCTTTCTTT.

The chain is built from TRBV5-1 and TRBJ2-1, with D possibly matching TRBD1 (6 bases). Germline V gene lookup returns CDR1 SGHRS and CDR2 YFSETQ. Trimming left V 4 bases short and J 3 bases short, with 8 bases between. The CDR3 sequence is 13 residues long. The CDR3 DNA follows: TGCGCCAGCAGCGTGGACAGCTACAATGAGCAGTTCTTC. Protein: CASSVDSYNEQFF.

The chain links TRBV30 to TRBJ2-5, with a possible D match to TRBD2 (5 bases). The CDR3 has 14 amino acids. CDR1 is GTSNPN, CDR2 SVGIG, per germline (reference sequence). Trimming pared 3 bases from V and 0 bases from J, leaving 11 bases between. CDR3 bases: TGTGCCTGGAGGTCGAGGAGGTACCAAGAGACCCAGTACTTC. It yields the protein CAWRSRRYQETQYF.

The V call is TRBV9, the J call TRBJ2-7, with 7 positions matching TRBD1. CDR1 SGDLS and CDR2 YYNGEE come from the germline V gene. V dropped 3 bases and J dropped 4; count of bases not matched to a gene: 7. The CDR3 runs to 14 residues. The CDR3 spells CASSARDSPYEQYF. The CDR3 DNA reads TGTGCCAGCAGCGCCCGGGACAGTCCTTACGAGCAGTACTTC.

The CDR3 DNA follows: TGTGCCAGCAGATCTCTCACCGGGAACACTGAAGCTTTCTTT. Translating gives CASRSLTGNTEAFF. This sequence joins TRBV5-6 and TRBJ1-1; no firm D call. CDR3 length: 14 residues. Germline V gene sequence: CDR1 SGHDT, CDR2 YYEEEE. Trimming took 5 bases from V and 1 from J, leaving 12 bases between them.

The rearrangement joins TRBV2 to TRBJ1-2; 9 nucleotides agree with TRBD1. J was trimmed by 5 bases and V by 5 bases; bases with no gene match: 6. Per germline, CDR1 SNHLY and CDR2 FYNNEI. The CDR3 contains 14 residues. The CDR3 nucleotides are TGTGCCAGCAGTCCGGGACAGGGCATTTATGGCTACACCTTC. It yields the protein CASSPGQGIYGYTF.

This chain connects TRBV6-5 to TRBJ2-7; tentative D call: TRBD2 (6 bases). The CDR3 totals 12 residues. CDR1 is MNHEY, CDR2 SVGAGI, per germline. Between the trimmed V and J ends, which lost 11 bases and 3 bases, there was a span of 14 bases. The CDR3 sequence: CAVAASDYEQYF. The CDR3 DNA reads TGTGCCGTCGCGGCTAGCGACTACGAGCAGTACTTC.

The J gene is TRBJ1-2, the V gene TRBV7-9; the match to TRBD1 covers 9 bases. The CDR3 loop spans 15 amino acids. The germline V gene has CDR1 SEHNR and CDR2 FQNEAQ (reference sequence). V gave up 3 bases and J gave up 3 bases; unmatched junction bases: 5. The CDR3: CASSLAQGADYGYTF. CDR3 in DNA: TGTGCCAGCAGCTTGGCACAGGGGGCAGACTATGGCTACACCTTC.

This chain connects TRBV10-3 to TRBJ1-1; a possible D gene is TRBD1 (5 bases). The V gene's germline CDR1 is ENHRY and CDR2 SYGVKD. V lost 2 bases, J lost 2 bases, and 6 bases lay in between. This CDR3 has 13 residues. CDR3 DNA: TGTGCCATCAGTGAGGGGGCCAACACTGAAGCTTTCTTT. Its translation is CAISEGANTEAFF.

This clone was seen only a few times. V gene TRBV21-1 combines with J gene TRBJ2-7; the D call TRBD2 from the table was never checked on the DNA. TRBV21-1 counts as a pseudogene. This CDR3 region has 15 residues. The DNA for the CDR3 is TGTGCCAGCAGCAAAGTCACAGACCGGACTGACGAGCAGTACTTC. Translated, it gives CASSKVTDRTDEQYF.

The chain recombines TRBV11-2 with TRBJ1-1; 7 bases are shared with TRBD1. This CDR3 is 13 amino acids long. V dropped 5 bases and J dropped 6; count of bases not matched to a gene: 6. The germline gives CDR1 SGHAT, CDR2 FQNNGV. In DNA form, the CDR3 reads TGTGCCAGCAGCGCAGGGGGTCAAGCTGAAGCTTTCTTT. As protein: CASSAGGQAEAFF.

The V call is TRBV9, the J call TRBJ1-2; D possibly corresponds to TRBD1 (6 bases). This CDR3 is built from 14 residues. Per the germline V gene, CDR1 is SGDLS and CDR2 is YYNGEE. The V and J ends lost 4 bases and 2 bases respectively, with 12 bases between them. CDR3 coding DNA: TGTGCCAGCAGCTCCCGGACAGAAAACTATGGCTACACCTTC. The encoded protein is CASSSRTENYGYTF. Full variable domain (rest looked up from reference TRBV9 and TRBJ1-2): DSGVTQTPKHLITATGQRVTLRCSPRSGDLSVYWYQQSLDQGLQFLIQYYNGEERAKGNILERFSAQQFPDLHSELNLSSLELGDSALYFCASSSRTENYGYTFGSGTRLTVV.

This clone was counted a single time. The genes are TRBV28 and TRBJ2-1; weak D call: TRBD2 (5 bases). V lost 3 bases and J lost 7, with 13 bases in between. Germline lookup yields CDR1 MDHEN and CDR2 SYDVKM. This CDR3 spans 14 amino acids. CDR3 sequence reads: CASSFRGGRNEQFF. In DNA, the CDR3 is TGTGCCAGCAGTTTCAGAGGTGGGAGAAATGAGCAGTTCTTC.

CDR3 protein: CASSASGTGRSYEQYF. CDR3 sequence (DNA): TGTGCCAGTAGTGCCTCCGGGACAGGGAGGTCTTACGAGCAGTACTTC. The V and J genes are TRBV19 and TRBJ2-7, with 9 bases identical to TRBD1. Germline lookup yields CDR1 LNHDA and CDR2 SQIVND (reference sequence). This CDR3 is 16 amino acids long. The V and J ends lost 5 bases and 4 bases, in that order; junction bases with no gene match: 12.

The V gene is TRBV6-4, the J gene TRBJ2-2; 10 bases align to TRBD2. V lost 4 bases, J lost 4 bases, and 0 bases stayed unmatched. From germline, CDR1 is MRHNA and CDR2 SNTAGT. CDR3 length: 14 residues. CDR3 residues: CASSASGGTGELFF. CDR3 DNA sequence: TGTGCCAGCAGTGCTAGCGGGGGCACCGGGGAGCTGTTTTTT.

This sequence joins TRBV7-2 and TRBJ2-3, with TRBD2 matching over 8 bases. CDR1 SGHTA and CDR2 FQGNSA come from the germline V gene. Unmatched junction bases numbered 3, after V lost 7 bases and J lost 3 bases. CDR3 length: 13 residues. For the CDR3, the DNA is TGTGCCAGCACCGGGGGGGGTACAGATACGCAGTATTTT. Protein: CASTGGGTDTQYF.

The V gene is TRBV4-2, the J gene TRBJ2-2; 11 bases fit TRBD2. The ends lost 4 bases at V and 2 bases at J; junction bases unmatched: 3. The CDR3 spans 16 residues. CDR1 is LGHNA and CDR2 is YNFKEQ in the germline V gene. This CDR3 is CASSPTSGDNTGELFF. The CDR3, as DNA: TGTGCCAGCAGCCCGACTAGCGGGGATAACACCGGGGAGCTGTTTTTT.

V and J are TRBV5-3 and TRBJ1-1; TRBD1 might be the D (6 bases). TRBV5-3 counts as an open reading frame of uncertain function. This CDR3 is 16 amino acids long. Trimming removed 4 bases at V and 1 base at J, with 17 bases between. CDR3 amino acids: CARSTRHRTANTEAFF. The CDR3 coding sequence is TGTGCCAGAAGCACCAGGCACCGGACAGCGAACACTGAAGCTTTCTTT.

The rearrangement uses TRBV19 and TRBJ2-7; the match to TRBD2 covers 7 bases. The CDR3 runs 14 residues. The V gene's germline CDR1 is LNHDA and CDR2 SQIVND (reference sequence). V was pared by 6 bases and J by 3 bases, with 8 bases of the junction left unmatched. CDR3 nucleotide sequence: TGTGCCAGTAGCCCATGGGGGGGAAGCTACGAGCAGTACTTC. Amino acid sequence: CASSPWGGSYEQYF.

The chain links TRBV27 to TRBJ2-7; no firm D call. The CDR3 covers 13 residues. Germline CDR1 reads MNHEY; CDR2 reads SMNVEV (reference sequence). V dropped 3 bases and J dropped 2 bases, with 8 bases sitting between them. This CDR3 reads CASSLGETYEQYF. CDR3 coding DNA: TGTGCCAGCAGTTTGGGCGAAACCTACGAGCAGTACTTC.